This T cell receptor beta chain was recorded in a study of blood T cells in healthy people across ages. It was with a sample-barcoded 5' primer and a J-beta primer mix that a second PCR of roughly 7 to 12 cycles was run. TCRdb analysed the 5' RACE reads with MiXCR anew, one entry per CDR3 protein. The repertoire includes hundreds of thousands of distinct CDR3 sequences, about a fifth of them detected once, and roughly a fifth sits in the top ten. This CDR3 is built from 15 residues. The germline CDR1 and CDR2 sequences are WSHSY and SAAADI. The V and J ends lost 4 bases and 3 bases, in that order; junction bases with no gene match: 6.

The TCR was taken from a man between 65 and 85 years old in good health. This sequence joins TRBV10-2 and TRBJ1-2; TRBD1 aligns across 9 bases. Sequencing input: blood. CDR3 DNA sequence: TGCGCCAGCAGTGTAGGGCGACAGGGGGACTATGGCTACACCTTC. This codes for CASSVGRQGDYGYTF.